The 28 T cell receptor beta chains listed next were all sequenced from one sample in a study of cytomegalovirus exposure and HLA in healthy donors. Researchers ran the PCR with 60 Vbeta and 13 Jbeta primers. This table comes from immunoSEQ multiplex PCR, and its TCRdb copy is limited to in-frame clones, with some not included. The table lists 150,000 to 200,000 clones, 75% to 90% of them singletons. The specimen sequenced was PBMCs. All receptors come from a man in his fifties or sixties in good health and CMV-seronegative.

The chain joins TRBV30 to TRBJ1-5, with D unresolved. From germline, CDR1 is GTSNPN and CDR2 SVGIG (reference sequence). The V gene lost 5 bases and the J gene lost 0 bases, with 20 bases spanning the gap. The CDR3 is 17 amino acids. CDR3 DNA sequence: TGTGCCTGGGCGACCGGGAACTCCATTTATAGCAATCAGCCCCAGCATTTT. Translating it yields CAWATGNSIYSNQPQHF.

The CDR3 DNA reads TGCGCCAGCAGCCCGGGGGTGGTGGCTAATGAAAAACTGTTTTTT. Its translation: CASSPGVVANEKLFF. The rearrangement joins TRBV5-1 to TRBJ1-4; D may be TRBD1 (5 bases). This CDR3 is built from 15 residues. Germline V lookup: CDR1 SGHRS, CDR2 YFSETQ. The ends were cut back, 4 bases at V and 3 bases at J, with 13 bases in the middle.

Note on this clone: One end of the junction fails to match germline, which may point to a read error. The chain combines TRBV5-4 with TRBJ2-3, with D possibly matching TRBD2 (6 bases). The CDR3 sequence is 17 residues long. From germline, CDR1 is SGHNT and CDR2 YYREEE (reference sequence). The DNA of the CDR3 is TGTGCCAGCACCTTGGGCGGGGCTCTAACCAGCACAGATACGCAGTATTTT. Translating it yields CASTLGGALTSTDTQYF.

The chain carries TRBV30 and TRBJ2-5, with 13 bases fitting TRBD2. The CDR3 has 15 amino acids. Germline loops: CDR1 GTSNPN, CDR2 SVGIG (reference sequence). Trimming at V came to 3 bases and at J to 5 bases, leaving 6 bases not matched to a gene. CDR3 residues: CAWRRRTSGSETQYF. As DNA, the CDR3 is TGTGCCTGGAGACGGAGGACTAGCGGGAGTGAGACCCAGTACTTC. The full variable domain, completed using reference TRBV30 and TRBJ2-5, is SQTIHQWPATLVQPVGSPLSLECTVEGTSNPNLYWYRQAAGRGLQLLFYSVGIGQISSEVPQNLSASRPQDRQFILSSKKLLLSDSGFYLCAWRRRTSGSETQYFGPGTRLLVL.

V is TRBV11-2 and J is TRBJ2-3; 12 bases map to TRBD2. The CDR3 totals 17 residues. Unmatched junction bases numbered 8, after V lost 5 bases and J lost 2 bases. The germline V gene encodes CDR1 SGHAT and CDR2 FQNNGV. The DNA of the CDR3 is TGTGCCAGCAGCAAACGGACTAGCGGGACCTTCACAGATACGCAGTATTTT. It codes for CASSKRTSGTFTDTQYF.

This CDR3 reads CAWNRPPGNTIYF. The CDR3 nucleotides are TGTGCCTGGAACAGGCCTCCTGGAAACACCATATATTTT. The chain carries TRBV30 and TRBJ1-3, with a possible D match to TRBD1 (5 bases). The CDR3 is made up of 13 amino acids. The V gene lost 4 bases and the J gene lost 2 bases, with 9 bases spanning the gap. The germline gives CDR1 GTSNPN, CDR2 SVGIG (reference sequence).

This clone was seen just once. The rearrangement links TRBV10-1 to TRBJ2-5, with TRBD2 matching over 8 bases. The end of the DNA aligns better with TRBJ2-7, so the J call may be wrong. This CDR3 region has 13 residues. Germline-derived CDR1 and CDR2 are WNHNN and SYGVQD (reference sequence). In DNA form, the CDR3 reads TGCGCCAGCACTTATACCGGGACTAGCGAGCAGTACTTC. Amino acids: CASTYTGTSEQYF.

CDR3 amino acids: CASSQPRDRDGYTF. Here the CDR3 DNA reads TGTGCCAGCAGTCAACCCCGGGACAGAGACGGCTACACCTTC. J is TRBJ1-2 and V is TRBV28, with 7 positions matching TRBD1. V dropped 5 bases and J dropped 8; count of bases not matched to a gene: 11. Germline V gives CDR1 MDHEN, CDR2 SYDVKM. This CDR3 has 14 amino acids.

The genes are TRBV11-2 and TRBJ2-7; 8 bases are shared with TRBD1. Germline CDR1 SGHAT, CDR2 FQNNGV. The CDR3 has 15 amino acids. J lost 0 bases, V lost 4 bases, and 5 bases had no gene match. The CDR3 nucleotides are TGTGCCAGCAGCTCCCTCGGACAGGGCTCCTACGAGCAGTACTTC. It encodes CASSSLGQGSYEQYF.

This chain joins TRBV7-6 and TRBJ2-2, with 9 bases aligning to TRBD1. The CDR3 is 14 residues long. CDR1 SGHVS and CDR2 FNYEAQ come from the germline V gene. With V trimmed by 5 bases and J by 6 bases, 4 bases remained unmatched. The CDR3 is CASSPRTGAGELFF. The DNA of the CDR3 is TGTGCCAGCAGCCCTCGGACAGGGGCCGGGGAGCTGTTTTTT.

The V call is TRBV27, the J call TRBJ1-6, with 12 bases matching TRBD1. This CDR3 is built from 18 residues. Germline loops: CDR1 MNHEY, CDR2 SMNVEV (reference sequence). The junction had 7 bases not matched to a gene; V was cut back by 6 bases and J by 1 base. The CDR3 loop is CASSPGQGARSYNSPLHF. In nucleotides, the CDR3 is TGTGCCAGCAGCCCGGGACAGGGGGCCAGGTCCTATAATTCACCCCTCCACTTT.

This clone was seen a handful of times. The chain couples TRBV2 to TRBJ1-1, with D perhaps matching TRBD1 (6 bases). Trimming cost V 5 bases and J 11 bases, with 12 bases left between them. Looked up from germline, CDR1 is SNHLY and CDR2 is FYNNEI. The CDR3 length is 11 residues. The DNA of the CDR3 is TGTGCCAGCAGTAGGGGGTTTAAGGCTTTCTTT. It encodes CASSRGFKAFF.

The chain recombines TRBV6-6 with TRBJ2-1; D may be TRBD1 (5 bases). Germline V gives CDR1 MNHNY, CDR2 SVGAGI (reference sequence). Trimming pared 6 bases from V and 10 bases from J, leaving 10 bases between. This CDR3 spans 11 amino acids. CDR3 protein: CASSPGSEQFF. The CDR3 region has the DNA TGTGCCAGCAGCCCAGGGTCCGAGCAGTTCTTC.

The chain has TRBV6-1 and TRBJ1-2, with D hard to call. This CDR3 is built from 12 residues. Germline V lookup: CDR1 MNHNS, CDR2 SASEGT. The V end was cut by 7 bases, the J end by 8 bases, with 14 bases between. The CDR3 coding sequence is TGTGCCAGCAAGGGAGGGATGGGCGGCTACACCTTC. Translation: CASKGGMGGYTF.

The genes are TRBV21-1 and TRBJ2-5; the table's D call of TRBD2 was not tested on the DNA. TRBJ2-7 explains the end of the DNA better; the J call may be wrong. TRBV21-1 is reported as a pseudogene. The CDR3 is 17 amino acids. DNA of the CDR3: TGTGCCAGCAGCAAAGCCGATCCTAGCGGGTGCTCCTACGAGCAGTACTTC. Translated: CASSKADPSGCSYEQYF.

The rearrangement links TRBV19 to TRBJ1-4, with D unclear. Trimming left V 2 bases short and J 3 bases short, with 10 bases between. Per the germline V gene, CDR1 is LNHDA and CDR2 is SQIVND (reference sequence). This CDR3 contains 15 residues. In DNA form, the CDR3 reads TGTGCCAGTAGTATATGGCAGGTGTCTAATGAAAAACTGTTTTTT. This gives the protein CASSIWQVSNEKLFF.

The chain is built from TRBV7-8 and TRBJ2-5, with 9 bases aligning to TRBD2. The DNA end lines up better with TRBJ2-7; the J call may be wrong. CDR3 size: 16 residues. The germline V gene has CDR1 SGHVS and CDR2 FQNEAQ. The CDR3 sequence: CASTLRASGAPYEQYF. The CDR3 DNA follows: TGTGCCAGCACCCTACGGGCTAGCGGGGCGCCCTACGAGCAGTACTTC.

The CDR3 protein is CASSRGQGGNYEQYF. CDR3 sequence (DNA): TGTGCCAGCTCACGGGGACAGGGGGGAAACTACGAGCAGTACTTC. This sequence joins TRBV18 and TRBJ2-7; 11 bases fit TRBD1. Trimming removed 4 bases from V and 3 bases from J; junction bases left unmatched: 5. This CDR3 region has 15 residues. The V gene's germline CDR1 is KGHSH and CDR2 LQKENI.

This rearrangement joins TRBV4-2 to TRBJ2-7; D is possibly TRBD2 (6 bases). The CDR3 consists of 15 residues. V lost 0 bases, J lost 5 bases, and 14 bases lay in between. Per germline, CDR1 LGHNA and CDR2 YNFKEQ. For the CDR3, the DNA is TGTGCCAGCAGCCAAGAGGGGGACTCGACAGACGAGCAGTACTTC. The encoded protein is CASSQEGDSTDEQYF.

The chain employs TRBV5-1 and TRBJ2-2, with TRBD2 as a possible D gene (5 bases). V was clipped by 4 bases and J by 6 bases, with 19 bases between them. Germline V gene lookup returns CDR1 SGHRS and CDR2 YFSETQ. This CDR3 spans 16 amino acids. This CDR3 is CASSTPGLGVAGELFF. In nucleotides, the CDR3 is TGCGCCAGCAGCACACCGGGCCTCGGGGTCGCCGGGGAGCTGTTTTTT.

The gene calls are TRBV7-9 and TRBJ2-7, with D possibly TRBD1 on 6 matching bases. V was trimmed by 4 bases and J by 10 bases, leaving 14 bases between them. This CDR3 is 12 amino acids long. Germline V gives CDR1 SEHNR, CDR2 FQNEAQ (reference sequence). The CDR3 reads CASSSGTWKQYF. The CDR3 DNA follows: TGTGCCAGCAGCTCCGGGACATGGAAACAGTACTTC.

CDR3 residues: CASSLDRGRYEQYF. The CDR3 nucleotides read TGTGCCAGCAGCCTAGACAGGGGGAGGTACGAGCAGTACTTC. The chain has TRBV5-4 and TRBJ2-7, with 9 bases lining up with TRBD1. The V and J ends lost 4 bases and 4 bases, in that order; junction bases with no gene match: 6. The CDR3 extends over 14 amino acids. Per germline, CDR1 SGHNT and CDR2 YYREEE (reference sequence).

The chain uses TRBV14 and TRBJ2-5; a possible D gene is TRBD1 (6 bases). CDR1 is SGHDN and CDR2 is FVKESK in the germline V gene. The CDR3 length is 15 residues. V gave up 4 bases and J gave up 10 bases, with 22 bases separating them. Here the CDR3 reads CASSRGPFFLQGQYF. CDR3 DNA sequence: TGTGCCAGCAGCCGAGGCCCTTTCTTTCTACAGGGCCAGTACTTC.

Concerning this clone: The germline gene is not matched at one end of the junction; a read error may be the cause. The rearrangement links TRBV7-9 to TRBJ1-5; D is uncertain. The germline V gene encodes CDR1 SEHNR and CDR2 FQNEAQ (reference sequence). The length of the CDR3 is 17 residues. CDR3 in amino acids: CSSSPYNSGLGNQPQHF. The CDR3 DNA reads as TGTTCCAGCAGCCCGTATAACTCGGGTCTCGGCAATCAGCCCCAGCATTTT.

This chain links TRBV20-1 with TRBJ2-1; D is uncertain. There are 11 residues in the CDR3. With 6 bases removed from V and 6 bases from J, the gap between germline ends came to 9 bases. Germline assignment: CDR1 DFQATT and CDR2 SNEGSKA (reference sequence). The CDR3 reads CSADSFNEQFF. DNA of the CDR3: TGCAGTGCCGACTCTTTCAATGAGCAGTTCTTC.

This clone was seen once. V and J are TRBV7-3 and TRBJ2-1; TRBD2 might be the D (5 bases). This CDR3 has 13 residues. V lost 5 bases to trimming and J lost 4 bases, with 9 bases between them. Germline V gene lookup returns CDR1 SGHTA and CDR2 FQGTGA. CDR3 sequence (DNA): TGTGCCAGCAGCCCTGGGAGTTACAATGAGCAGTTCTTC. It specifies CASSPGSYNEQFF.

The chain has TRBV9 and TRBJ2-5; 11 bases agree with TRBD1. After removal of 0 bases from V and 5 bases from J, the junction contained 3 bases not matched to a gene. There are 15 residues in the CDR3. Germline lookup yields CDR1 SGDLS and CDR2 YYNGEE. The CDR3 sequence: CASSVGDRGLETQYF. CDR3 nucleotides: TGTGCCAGCAGCGTAGGGGACAGGGGGTTGGAGACCCAGTACTTC.

The chain carries TRBV9 and TRBJ2-5; TRBD2 agrees at 7 bases. The germline gives CDR1 SGDLS, CDR2 YYNGEE. The junction had 10 bases not matched to a gene; V was cut back by 4 bases and J by 1 base. There are 16 residues in the CDR3. This CDR3 reads CASSTHGTTSQETQYF. CDR3 nucleotides: TGTGCCAGCAGCACCCACGGGACTACCTCCCAAGAGACCCAGTACTTC.